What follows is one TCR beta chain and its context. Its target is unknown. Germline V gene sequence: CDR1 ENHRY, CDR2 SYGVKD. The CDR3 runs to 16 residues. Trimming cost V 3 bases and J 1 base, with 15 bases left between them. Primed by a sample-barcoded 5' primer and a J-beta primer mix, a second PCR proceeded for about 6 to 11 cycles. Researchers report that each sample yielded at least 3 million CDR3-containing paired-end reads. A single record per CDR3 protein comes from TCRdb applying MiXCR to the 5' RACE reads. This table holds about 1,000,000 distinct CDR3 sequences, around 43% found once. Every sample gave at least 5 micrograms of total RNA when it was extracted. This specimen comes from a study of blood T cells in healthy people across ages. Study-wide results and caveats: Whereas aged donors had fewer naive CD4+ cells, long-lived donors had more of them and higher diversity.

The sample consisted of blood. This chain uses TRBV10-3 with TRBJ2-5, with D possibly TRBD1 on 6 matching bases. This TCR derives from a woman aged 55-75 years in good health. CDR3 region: CAISDDRGQSQETQYF. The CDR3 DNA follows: TGTGCCATCAGTGATGATCGAGGACAGTCCCAAGAGACCCAGTACTTC.